The 25 T cell receptor beta chains listed next were all sequenced from one sample in a study of T cells after yellow fever vaccination. Via MiXCR, TCRdb re-called the 5' RACE reads, giving one row per CDR3 protein. The sample shows 550,000 or so distinct CDR3 sequences, about 19% of them seen only once. The sample here was PBMCs, taken 15 days after the yellow fever booster vaccination. These receptors all come from a man under 40 who received the YFV17D yellow fever vaccine.

The chain couples TRBV20-1 to TRBJ2-7; D perhaps matches TRBD1 (5 bases). V was cut by 2 bases and J by 3 bases, with 11 bases left in between. The V gene's germline CDR1 is DFQATT and CDR2 SNEGSKA (reference sequence). This CDR3 is built from 13 residues. Written as DNA, the CDR3 is TGCAGTGCTAGAAGCAGGGTGGACTACGAGCAGTACTTC. Translated: CSARSRVDYEQYF.

There are a few counts of this clonotype. V and J are TRBV10-3 and TRBJ1-1; D not resolved. The CDR3 runs to 12 residues. V lost 5 bases and J lost 6, with 10 bases in between. Germline loops: CDR1 ENHRY, CDR2 SYGVKD. This CDR3 is CAISRGSPEAFF. In DNA, the CDR3 is TGTGCCATCAGTCGTGGGAGCCCTGAAGCTTTCTTT.

The J gene is TRBJ2-1, the V gene TRBV28; possibly TRBD2 for D (6 bases). V dropped 3 bases and J dropped 9 bases, with 15 bases sitting between them. Germline assignment: CDR1 MDHEN and CDR2 SYDVKM. The CDR3 totals 14 residues. CDR3 amino acids: CASSLRRGSGEQFF. In DNA, the CDR3 is TGTGCCAGCAGTTTGAGAAGGGGTAGCGGTGAGCAGTTCTTC.

The V gene is TRBV6-5, the J gene TRBJ2-3; 7 nucleotides agree with TRBD2. J was trimmed by 2 bases and V by 4 bases; bases with no gene match: 12. CDR1 is MNHEY, CDR2 SVGAGI, per germline. The CDR3 consists of 17 residues. The chain's CDR3 is CASSSDGLAASTDTQYF. The CDR3 nucleotides are TGTGCCAGCAGTTCCGACGGCCTAGCGGCCTCCACAGATACGCAGTATTTT.

This chain uses TRBV18 with TRBJ2-3; 9 nucleotides agree with TRBD2. The germline V gene encodes CDR1 KGHSH and CDR2 LQKENI. The trim removed 2 bases at V and 0 bases at J, leaving 9 bases unmatched. The CDR3 is made up of 18 amino acids. The CDR3 sequence: CASSPWVAGATSTDTQYF. The CDR3 DNA is TGTGCCAGCTCACCATGGGTAGCGGGAGCTACTAGCACAGATACGCAGTATTTT.

This clonotype came up a few times. V usage is TRBV28 and J usage is TRBJ2-7; D uncertain. This CDR3 spans 13 amino acids. The V gene lost 3 bases and the J gene lost 3 bases, with 9 bases spanning the gap. CDR1 MDHEN and CDR2 SYDVKM come from the germline V gene. The CDR3 bases are TGTGCCAGCAGTTTTTTTGGAAACTACGAGCAGTACTTC. It specifies CASSFFGNYEQYF.

The sample holds a few counts of this clonotype. V gene TRBV12-3 or TRBV12-4 combines with J gene TRBJ1-5; D is ambiguous. The CDR3 runs 14 residues. Trimming left V 2 bases short and J 1 base short, with 6 bases between. CDR3 DNA sequence: TGTGCCAGCAGTTTACGTTGGAGCAATCAGCCCCAGCATTTT. Protein product: CASSLRWSNQPQHF.

The chain has TRBV7-2 and TRBJ2-4, with a tentative D call TRBD1 (7 bases). This CDR3 region has 15 residues. Per the germline V gene, CDR1 is SGHTA and CDR2 is FQGNSA. Trimming shortened V by 1 base and J by 5 bases, and 12 bases separated the two germline ends. In DNA form, the CDR3 reads TGTGCCAGCAGCTTAGAAGGGGGCGGGGAAAACATTCAGTACTTC. Amino acid sequence: CASSLEGGGENIQYF.

This clonotype turned up a few times. The chain employs TRBV7-2 and TRBJ1-3, with D perhaps matching TRBD1 (6 bases). Between the trimmed V and J ends, which lost 7 bases and 0 bases, there was a span of 13 bases. Germline CDR1 SGHTA, CDR2 FQGNSA. The CDR3 is 15 residues long. CDR3 sequence reads: CASKKLDSSGNTIYF. In nucleotides, the CDR3 is TGTGCCAGCAAAAAACTGGACAGCTCTGGAAACACCATATATTTT.

This rearrangement joins TRBV7-2 to TRBJ2-4; a possible D gene is TRBD1 (6 bases). CDR3 length equals 11 residues. Germline V gene lookup returns CDR1 SGHTA and CDR2 FQGNSA. V lost 3 bases, J lost 13 bases, and 10 bases lay in between. This CDR3 reads CASSLGAGQYF. CDR3 sequence (DNA): TGTGCCAGCAGCTTGGGGGCAGGGCAGTACTTC.

The chain employs TRBV30 and TRBJ2-4, with D perhaps matching TRBD2 (6 bases). V lost 0 bases and J lost 7, with 16 bases in between. The CDR3 spans 15 residues. Germline CDR1 is GTSNPN and CDR2 is SVGIG (reference sequence). The CDR3 coding sequence is TGTGCCTGGAGTGTATCTTTGGGTCGGGGGAACATTCAGTACTTC. Translation gives CAWSVSLGRGNIQYF.

The V and J genes are TRBV29-1 and TRBJ2-3; no clear D gene. This CDR3 contains 10 residues. Germline assignment: CDR1 SQVTM and CDR2 ANQGSEA. The V and J ends lost 4 bases and 5 bases respectively, with 4 bases between them. CDR3 in DNA: TGCAGCGTTGCTGAAGATACGCAGTATTTT. It encodes CSVAEDTQYF.

The chain links TRBV7-2 to TRBJ1-5; a weak D match, TRBD1 (5 bases). CDR3 length: 14 amino acids. The germline gives CDR1 SGHTA, CDR2 FQGNSA. Trimming removed 5 bases at V and 9 bases at J, with 17 bases between. The CDR3 sequence is CASSEGPKMRPQHF. The CDR3 nucleotides read TGTGCCAGCAGCGAGGGACCCAAGATGAGGCCCCAGCATTTT.

V is TRBV20-1 and J is TRBJ2-2; TRBD2 agrees at 8 bases. The CDR3 has 15 amino acids. Germline V gene data show CDR1 as DFQATT and CDR2 as SNEGSKA (reference sequence). V gave up 6 bases and J gave up 6 bases; unmatched junction bases: 12. The CDR3 sequence: CSAEKSGSWAGELFF. In DNA, the CDR3 is TGCAGTGCCGAAAAAAGCGGGAGTTGGGCCGGGGAGCTGTTTTTT.

In the case of this clonotype: A read error may explain this, as a much larger clone is one base away. CDR3 sequence: CARSLARTSFLLMDEQYF. The CDR3 nucleotides read TGTGCCAGAAGCTTAGCGAGGACTAGCTTTCTTTTAATGGACGAGCAGTACTTC. The chain links TRBV7-8 to TRBJ2-7; 8 nucleotides line up with TRBD2. The CDR3 covers 18 residues. The germline V gene encodes CDR1 SGHVS and CDR2 FQNEAQ.

The V gene is TRBV28, the J gene TRBJ1-5; no clear D gene. The CDR3 contains 14 residues. The V gene's germline CDR1 is MDHEN and CDR2 SYDVKM. The V and J ends lost 10 bases and 1 base respectively, with 14 bases between them. The CDR3 coding sequence is TGTGCCATCCAAATAGGAGACAGCAATCAGCCCCAGCATTTT. As protein: CAIQIGDSNQPQHF.

This clonotype occurred a few times. V usage is TRBV7-2 and J usage is TRBJ2-5, with D perhaps matching TRBD2 (7 bases). The length of the CDR3 is 14 residues. V was pared by 2 bases and J by 7 bases, with 14 bases between. CDR1 is SGHTA, CDR2 FQGNSA, per germline. CDR3 nucleotide sequence: TGTGCCAGCAGCTTATTGGGGGGAGGGGGGACCCAGTACTTC. Amino acids: CASSLLGGGGTQYF.

The V call is TRBV11-2, the J call TRBJ2-5; 8 bases align to TRBD1. After removal of 1 base from V and 4 bases from J, the junction contained 8 bases not matched to a gene. The CDR3 has 16 amino acids. Germline V gene sequence: CDR1 SGHAT, CDR2 FQNNGV. The chain's CDR3 is CASSLAGTGRRETQYF. In nucleotides, the CDR3 is TGTGCCAGCAGCTTAGCTGGGACAGGAAGGCGAGAGACCCAGTACTTC.

This clonotype has a handful of counts. The V call is TRBV7-2, the J call TRBJ2-7; 8 nucleotides line up with TRBD1. V gave up 6 bases and J gave up 6 bases; unmatched junction bases: 7. The germline CDR1 and CDR2 sequences are SGHTA and FQGNSA. The CDR3 extends over 13 amino acids. This chain's CDR3 is CASRRTGLSEQYF. The CDR3 coding sequence is TGTGCCAGCAGACGGACAGGGTTAAGCGAGCAGTACTTC.

The sample holds a few counts of this clonotype. This chain uses TRBV20-1 with TRBJ2-3; tentatively, D is TRBD1 (5 bases). V lost 6 bases, J lost 2 bases, and 15 bases lay in between. The germline V gene encodes CDR1 DFQATT and CDR2 SNEGSKA (reference sequence). The CDR3 extends over 14 amino acids. CDR3 sequence reads: CSAPSQGVTDTQYF. CDR3 in DNA: TGCAGTGCCCCTTCGCAAGGGGTCACAGATACGCAGTATTTT.

The chain carries TRBV18 and TRBJ2-7, with D possibly matching TRBD2 (5 bases). Trimming pared 0 bases from V and 7 bases from J, leaving 16 bases between. Germline V gene sequence: CDR1 KGHSH, CDR2 LQKENI. The CDR3 is 15 residues long. The CDR3 protein is CASSPPTDSGREQYF. DNA for the CDR3: TGTGCCAGCTCACCACCAACGGACTCCGGTCGGGAGCAGTACTTC.

V usage is TRBV27 and J usage is TRBJ2-6; unclear D gene. V was trimmed by 1 base and J by 4 bases, leaving 8 bases between them. CDR3 size: 15 residues. Germline CDR1 is MNHEY and CDR2 is SMNVEV (reference sequence). The CDR3 region is CASSLFVSGANVLTF. CDR3 nucleotides: TGTGCCAGCAGTTTATTCGTCTCGGGGGCCAACGTCCTGACTTTC.

The chain couples TRBV3-1 to TRBJ2-3; unclear D gene. CDR1 is LGHDT and CDR2 is YNNKEL in the germline V gene (reference sequence). The CDR3 covers 16 residues. Trimming cost V 4 bases and J 2 bases, with 16 bases left between them. The CDR3 DNA reads TGTGCCAGCAGCCCGCGACAACCCGGGTACACAGATACGCAGTATTTT. It is translated as CASSPRQPGYTDTQYF.

The chain links TRBV30 to TRBJ2-7, with D hard to call. Trimming shortened V by 4 bases and J by 4 bases, and 11 bases separated the two germline ends. Germline V gives CDR1 GTSNPN, CDR2 SVGIG (reference sequence). The CDR3 totals 12 residues. This CDR3 reads CAWTQNGYEQYF. CDR3 coding DNA: TGTGCCTGGACCCAAAACGGGTACGAGCAGTACTTC.

This chain uses TRBV20-1 with TRBJ2-2, with 9 nucleotides matching TRBD1. Germline CDR1 and CDR2: DFQATT and SNEGSKA (reference sequence). With V trimmed by 3 bases and J by 3 bases, 8 bases remained unmatched. The CDR3 runs 16 residues. The CDR3 DNA is TGCAGTGCTAGTCCCCGGACAGGGGACGACACCGGGGAGCTGTTTTTT. It specifies CSASPRTGDDTGELFF.